This T cell receptor beta chain was identified during a study of cytomegalovirus exposure and HLA in healthy donors. In this sample, this clone turned up a few times. Germline loops: CDR1 SEHNR, CDR2 FQNEAQ (reference sequence). Trimming took 7 bases from V and 8 from J; bases not matched to a gene: 1. The CDR3 is made up of 11 amino acids. Use of 60 Vbeta and 13 Jbeta primers characterized the PCR. Profiled with immunoSEQ multiplex PCR; TCRdb holds only in-frame clones, not every one. The table lists around 25,000 clones, 75% to 85% of them singletons. Material: PBMCs. The sequence was obtained from a male donor in good health and CMV-seronegative. V usage is TRBV7-9 and J usage is TRBJ2-1; TRBD2 matches at 8 bases. CDR3 amino acids: CASNGGDEQFF. DNA of the CDR3: TGTGCCAGCAACGGGGGGGATGAGCAGTTCTTC.